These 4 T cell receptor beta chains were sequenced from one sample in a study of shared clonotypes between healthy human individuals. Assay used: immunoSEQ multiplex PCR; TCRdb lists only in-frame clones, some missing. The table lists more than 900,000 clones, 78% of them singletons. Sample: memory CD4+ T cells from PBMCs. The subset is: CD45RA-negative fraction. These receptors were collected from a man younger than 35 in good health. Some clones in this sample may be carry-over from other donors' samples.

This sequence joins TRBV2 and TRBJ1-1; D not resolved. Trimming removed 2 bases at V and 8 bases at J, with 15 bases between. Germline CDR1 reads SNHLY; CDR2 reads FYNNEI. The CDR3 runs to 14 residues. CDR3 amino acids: CASSEISAGVEAFF. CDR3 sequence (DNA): TGTGCCAGCAGTGAAATCTCGGCAGGCGTCGAAGCTTTCTTT. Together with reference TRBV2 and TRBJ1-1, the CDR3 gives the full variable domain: EPEVTQTPSHQVTQMGQEVILRCVPISNHLYFYWYRQILGQKVEFLVSFYNNEISEKSEIFDDQFSVERPDGSNFTLKIRSTKLEDSAMYFCASSEISAGVEAFFGQGTRLTVV.

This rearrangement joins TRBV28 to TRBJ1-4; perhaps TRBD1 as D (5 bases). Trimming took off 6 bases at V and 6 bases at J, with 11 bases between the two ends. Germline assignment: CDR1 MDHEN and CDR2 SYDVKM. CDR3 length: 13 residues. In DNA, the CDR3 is TGTGCCAGCAGAATCGGGGGGGATGAAAAACTGTTTTTT. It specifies CASRIGGDEKLFF.

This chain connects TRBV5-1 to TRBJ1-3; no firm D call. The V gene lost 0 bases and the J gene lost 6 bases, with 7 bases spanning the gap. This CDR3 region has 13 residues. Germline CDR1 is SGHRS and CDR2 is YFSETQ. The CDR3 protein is CASSLEAENTIYF. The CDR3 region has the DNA TGCGCCAGCAGCTTGGAAGCGGAAAACACCATATATTTT.

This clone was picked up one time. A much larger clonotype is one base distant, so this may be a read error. The CDR3 DNA reads as TGTGCCAGCAGCTTAGAACGGAACACTGAAGCTTTCTTT. Residues: CASSLERNTEAFF. The chain combines TRBV7-9 with TRBJ1-1; D call uncertain. The V end lost 1 base, the J end lost 1 base, and 4 bases lay between the germline ends. This CDR3 region has 13 residues. Germline CDR1 reads SEHNR; CDR2 reads FQNEAQ (reference sequence).